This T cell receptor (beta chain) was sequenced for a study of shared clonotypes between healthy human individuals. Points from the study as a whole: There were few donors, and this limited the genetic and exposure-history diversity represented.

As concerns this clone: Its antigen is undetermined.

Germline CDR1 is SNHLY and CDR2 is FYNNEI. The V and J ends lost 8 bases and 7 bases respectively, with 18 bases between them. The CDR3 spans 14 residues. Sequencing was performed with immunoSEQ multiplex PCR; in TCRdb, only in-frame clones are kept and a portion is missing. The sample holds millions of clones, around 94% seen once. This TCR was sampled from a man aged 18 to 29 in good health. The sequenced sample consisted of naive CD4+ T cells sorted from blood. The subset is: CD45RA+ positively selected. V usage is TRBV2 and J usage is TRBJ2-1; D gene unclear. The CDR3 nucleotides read TGTGCCAGCGTAACCCCCTCTCCCTCTAATGAGCAGTTCTTC. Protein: CASVTPSPSNEQFF. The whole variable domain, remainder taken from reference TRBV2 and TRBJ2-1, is EPEVTQTPSHQVTQMGQEVILRCVPISNHLYFYWYRQILGQKVEFLVSFYNNEISEKSEIFDDQFSVERPDGSNFTLKIRSTKLEDSAMYFCASVTPSPSNEQFFGPGTRLTVL.